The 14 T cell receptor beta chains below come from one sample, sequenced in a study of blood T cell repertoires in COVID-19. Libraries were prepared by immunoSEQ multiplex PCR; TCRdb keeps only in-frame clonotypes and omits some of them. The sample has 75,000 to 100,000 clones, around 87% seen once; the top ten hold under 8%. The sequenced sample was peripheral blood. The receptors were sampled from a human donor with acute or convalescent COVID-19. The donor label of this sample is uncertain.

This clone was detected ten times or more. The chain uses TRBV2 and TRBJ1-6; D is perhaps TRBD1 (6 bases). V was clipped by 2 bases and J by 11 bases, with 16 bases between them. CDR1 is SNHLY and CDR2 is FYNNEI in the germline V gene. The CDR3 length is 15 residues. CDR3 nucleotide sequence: TGTGCCAGCAGTGAAACGGCCACCCCAGGGGCACCCCTCCACTTT. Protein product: CASSETATPGAPLHF.

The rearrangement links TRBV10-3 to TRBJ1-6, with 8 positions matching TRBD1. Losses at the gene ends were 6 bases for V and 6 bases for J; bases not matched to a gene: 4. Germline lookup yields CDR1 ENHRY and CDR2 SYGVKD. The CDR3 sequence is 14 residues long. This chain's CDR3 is CAISQTGGNSPLHF. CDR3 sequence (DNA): TGTGCCATCAGCCAAACAGGGGGTAATTCACCCCTCCACTTT.

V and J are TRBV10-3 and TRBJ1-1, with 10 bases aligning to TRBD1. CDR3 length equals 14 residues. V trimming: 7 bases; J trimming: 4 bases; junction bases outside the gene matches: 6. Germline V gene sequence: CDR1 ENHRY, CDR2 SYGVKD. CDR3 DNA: TGTGCCATCACCGGGACAGGGGTGGGCACTGAAGCTTTCTTT. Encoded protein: CAITGTGVGTEAFF.

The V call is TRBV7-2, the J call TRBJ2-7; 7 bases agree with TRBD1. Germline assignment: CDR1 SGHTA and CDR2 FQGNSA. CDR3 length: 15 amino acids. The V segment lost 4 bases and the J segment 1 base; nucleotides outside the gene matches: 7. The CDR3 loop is CASSSGQAISYEQYF. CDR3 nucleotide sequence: TGTGCCAGCAGCTCAGGACAGGCGATTTCCTACGAGCAGTACTTC. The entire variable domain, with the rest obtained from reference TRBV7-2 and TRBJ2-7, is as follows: GAGVSQSPSNKVTEKGKDVELRCDPISGHTALYWYRQSLGQGLEFLIYFQGNSAPDKSGLPSDRFSAERTGGSVSTLTIQRTQQEDSAVYLCASSSGQAISYEQYFGPGTRLTVT.

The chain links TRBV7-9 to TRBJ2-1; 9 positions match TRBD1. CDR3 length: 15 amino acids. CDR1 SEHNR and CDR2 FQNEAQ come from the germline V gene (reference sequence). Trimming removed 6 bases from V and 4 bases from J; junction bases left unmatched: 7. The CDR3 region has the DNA TGTGCCAGCAGTCCATCCGGGACAGGGTACAATGAGCAGTTCTTC. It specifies CASSPSGTGYNEQFF.

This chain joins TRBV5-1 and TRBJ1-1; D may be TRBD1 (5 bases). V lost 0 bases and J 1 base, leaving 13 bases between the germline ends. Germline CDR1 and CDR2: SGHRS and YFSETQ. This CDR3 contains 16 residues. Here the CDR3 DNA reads TGCGCCAGCAGCTTGGTAGGCCCCCAGGGGAACACTGAAGCTTTCTTT. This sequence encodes CASSLVGPQGNTEAFF.

CDR3 nucleotide sequence: TGTGCCAGCAGCTTAACTTCTAGCGGGGGATTGGGGAGCACAGATACGCAGTATTTT. Translation: CASSLTSSGGLGSTDTQYF. The chain combines TRBV7-2 with TRBJ2-3; 10 nucleotides agree with TRBD2. This CDR3 spans 19 amino acids. The ends lost 2 bases at V and 0 bases at J; junction bases unmatched: 11. Germline-derived CDR1 and CDR2 are SGHTA and FQGNSA.

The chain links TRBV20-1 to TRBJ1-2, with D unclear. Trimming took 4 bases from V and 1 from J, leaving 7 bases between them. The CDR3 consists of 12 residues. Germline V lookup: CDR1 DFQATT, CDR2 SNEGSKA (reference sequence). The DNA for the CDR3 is TGCAGTGCTACTGACGGTAACTATGGCTACACCTTC. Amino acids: CSATDGNYGYTF.

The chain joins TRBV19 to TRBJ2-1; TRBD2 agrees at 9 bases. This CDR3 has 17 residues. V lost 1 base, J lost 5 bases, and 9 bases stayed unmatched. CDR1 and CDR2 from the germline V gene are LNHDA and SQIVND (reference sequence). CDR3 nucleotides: TGTGCCAGTAGTATAGGATTCGGGCGGGGGGGAGACAATGAGCAGTTCTTC. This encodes CASSIGFGRGGDNEQFF.

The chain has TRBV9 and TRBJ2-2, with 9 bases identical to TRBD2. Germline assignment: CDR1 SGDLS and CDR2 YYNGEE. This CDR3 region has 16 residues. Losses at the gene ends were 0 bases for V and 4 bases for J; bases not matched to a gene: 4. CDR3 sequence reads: CASSVGARGGTGELFF. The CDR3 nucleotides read TGTGCCAGCAGCGTAGGGGCGCGGGGGGGCACCGGGGAGCTGTTTTTT. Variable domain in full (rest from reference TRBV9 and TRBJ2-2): DSGVTQTPKHLITATGQRVTLRCSPRSGDLSVYWYQQSLDQGLQFLIQYYNGEERAKGNILERFSAQQFPDLHSELNLSSLELGDSALYFCASSVGARGGTGELFFGEGSRLTVL.

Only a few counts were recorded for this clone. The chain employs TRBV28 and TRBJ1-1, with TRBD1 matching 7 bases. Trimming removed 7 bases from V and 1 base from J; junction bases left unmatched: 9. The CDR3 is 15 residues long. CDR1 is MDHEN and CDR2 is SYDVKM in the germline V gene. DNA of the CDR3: TGTGCCAGCACCTCCAGGGGGAACGGGAACACTGAAGCTTTCTTT. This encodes CASTSRGNGNTEAFF.

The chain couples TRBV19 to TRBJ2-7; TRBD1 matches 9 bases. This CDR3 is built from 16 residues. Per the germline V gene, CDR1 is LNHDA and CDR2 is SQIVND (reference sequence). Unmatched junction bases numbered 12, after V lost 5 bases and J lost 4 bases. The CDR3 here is CASSFTWTGAKYEQYF. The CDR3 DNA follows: TGTGCCAGTAGTTTTACCTGGACAGGGGCAAAGTACGAGCAGTACTTC.

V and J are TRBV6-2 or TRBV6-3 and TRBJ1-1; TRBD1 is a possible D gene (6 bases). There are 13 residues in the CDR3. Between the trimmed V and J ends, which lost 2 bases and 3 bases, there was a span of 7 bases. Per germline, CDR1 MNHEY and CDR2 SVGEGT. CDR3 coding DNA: TGTGCCAGCAGTTACGCAGGGGACACTGAAGCTTTCTTT. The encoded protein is CASSYAGDTEAFF.

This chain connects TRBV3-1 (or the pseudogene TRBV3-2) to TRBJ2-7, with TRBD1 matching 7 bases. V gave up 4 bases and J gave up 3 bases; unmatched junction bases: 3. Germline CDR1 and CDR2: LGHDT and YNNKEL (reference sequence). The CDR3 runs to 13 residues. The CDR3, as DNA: TGTGCCAGCAGCCTACGGGACAGCTACGAGCAGTACTTC. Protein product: CASSLRDSYEQYF.